The TCR beta chain described here comes from a study of CD8+ T cells in alopecia areata. About the research overall: Tofacitinib was taken orally by treated patients, and the dose was 5 to 10 mg twice daily. General study findings and limits: TCR sharing across patients was less clear than in mice, possibly HLA-related. Researchers report lesional scalp, most notably alopecia totalis/universalis, outstripped normal scalp in clonality.

As to this clone: Its antigen is currently unknown. The germline gene is not matched at one end of the junction; a read error may be the cause. In the same sample, other DNA sequences code for this CDR3.

The investigators collected lesional scalp punch biopsies and peripheral blood from alopecia areata patients. The authors extracted RNA and reverse transcribed it into cDNA as the sequencing template. Measured with immunoSEQ multiplex PCR; TCRdb has only the in-frame clones, and not every one. The sample has about 150,000 clones; 40% to 65% are singletons. This CDR3 comprises 15 residues. Germline assignment: CDR1 SGHTA and CDR2 FQGNSA. The TCR was taken from a human donor with alopecia areata. Sequenced material: CD8+ T cells sorted from blood, taken at week 0. V usage is TRBV7-2 and J usage is TRBJ2-2; D call uncertain. The CDR3 protein is CASSQDRQNTGELFF. CDR3 in DNA: TGCGCCAGCAGCCAAGATCGGCAAAACACCGGGGAGCTGTTTTTT. Using reference TRBV7-2 and TRBJ2-2 for the parts outside the CDR3, the full variable domain is GAGVSQSPSNKVTEKGKDVELRCDPISGHTALYWYRQSLGQGLEFLIYFQGNSAPDKSGLPSDRFSAERTGGSVSTLTIQRTQQEDSAVYLCASSQDRQNTGELFFGEGSRLTVL.